This is a list of T cell receptor beta chains from one sample in a study of blood T cell repertoires in COVID-19. TCRdb keeps only in-frame clones here, not all; method: immunoSEQ multiplex PCR. The table lists more than 150,000 clones, about 88% of them singletons. The sample comprised peripheral blood. These receptors were taken from a young man with acute or convalescent COVID-19. Each CDR3 is given with its conserved first and last residue. D genes are given only for firm matches. For some rows the clone size is stated as once, few or many, or as a class when expanded; others skip it.

13	.	TRBJ1-1	TRBV11-2	TRBD1	TGTGCCAGCATCCTAACAGGGGGCACTGAAGCTTTCTTT	CASILTGGTEAFF
14	few	TRBJ1-2	TRBV3-1/TRBV3-2	.	TGTGCCAGCAGCCACAATACAGGGATGCGGGGCTACACCTTC	CASSHNTGMRGYTF
15	.	TRBJ2-2	TRBV19	.	TGTGCCAGTAGTATAAGGACAGAGAACACCGGGGAGCTGTTTTTT	CASSIRTENTGELFF
15	.	TRBJ2-2	TRBV28	.	TGTGCCAGCAGCCGTCATGTAGCGTCTCCCGGGGAGCTGTTTTTT	CASSRHVASPGELFF
14	.	TRBJ1-2	TRBV2	TRBD1	TGTGCCAGCAGTGAAACAGGGGTAGCCTATGGCTACACCTTC	CASSETGVAYGYTF
13	.	TRBJ2-2	TRBV6-6	.	TGTGCCACCCGGGCCCCCGGACACGGGGAGCTGTTTTTT	CATRAPGHGELFF
16	.	TRBJ1-2	TRBV4-1	TRBD1	TGCGCCAGCAGCCAGAACCCGGGACAGGGGAACTATGGCTACACCTTC	CASSQNPGQGNYGYTF
16	once	TRBJ1-3	TRBV4-1	TRBD1	TGCGCCAGCAGCCCTACCCACGGGACAGGGGGAAACACCATATATTTT	CASSPTHGTGGNTIYF
13	.	TRBJ1-5	TRBV2	.	TGTGCCAGCAGTGGGGACACGAATCAGCCCCAGCATTTT	CASSGDTNQPQHF
16	once	TRBJ2-2	TRBV6-5	TRBD2	TGTGCCAGCAGTTACGAGATAGCGGGGGGCACCGGGGAGCTGTTTTTT	CASSYEIAGGTGELFF
15	.	TRBJ1-2	TRBV18	.	TGTGCCAGCTCACCTTCGACAGGTGATAACTATGGCTACACCTTC	CASSPSTGDNYGYTF
15	.	TRBJ1-1	TRBV21-1	.	TGTGCCAGCAGCGGGCCCCGGGAGGGGAACACTGAAGCTTTCTTT	CASSGPREGNTEAFF
15	few	TRBJ1-5	TRBV5-5	.	TGTGCCAGCAGCTTGGGGGGACAAAGCAATCAGCCCCAGCATTTT	CASSLGGQSNQPQHF
11	.	TRBJ2-3	TRBV7-6	.	TGTGCCAGCAGCTTAGACTATACGCAGTATTTT	CASSLDYTQYF
15	.	TRBJ1-5	TRBV7-2	.	TGTGCCAGCAGCCCCAGATCAGGGGCGGATCAGCCCCAGCATTTT	CASSPRSGADQPQHF
12	.	TRBJ1-1	TRBV12-3/TRBV12-4	.	TGTGCCAGCAGCTCCACTAGGACTGAAGCTTTCTTT	CASSSTRTEAFF
13	.	TRBJ1-2	TRBV5-8	.	TGTGCCAGCAGCGGCTGGACAGACTATGGCTACACCTTC	CASSGWTDYGYTF
16	.	TRBJ2-1	TRBV3-1/TRBV3-2	TRBD2	TGTGCCAGCAGCCATCTCACTAGCGGGGGTGGGAATGAGCAGTTCTTC	CASSHLTSGGGNEQFF
17	.	TRBJ2-3	TRBV9	TRBD2	TGTGCCAGCAGCGTAGTAGGCAGCGGGGGGGCGGCAGATACGCAGTATTTT	CASSVVGSGGAADTQYF
12	.	TRBJ1-1	TRBV6-1	.	TGTGCCAGCAGTGACATGAACACTGAAGCTTTCTTT	CASSDMNTEAFF
14	.	TRBJ2-1	TRBV4-2	.	TGTGCCAGCAGCCAAGGACTAGGGGACAATGAGCAGTTCTTC	CASSQGLGDNEQFF
16	.	TRBJ1-1	TRBV14	.	TGTGCCAGCAGCCCCCTTTTCTCCGCCCGGAGCACTGAAGCTTTCTTT	CASSPLFSARSTEAFF
17	.	TRBJ2-1	TRBV7-9	TRBD2	TGTGCCAGCAGCTCCACGCCTGGACTAAGGGGAGGGGATGAGCAGTTCTTC	CASSSTPGLRGGDEQFF
16	.	TRBJ1-4	TRBV18	TRBD1	TGTGCCAGCTCACCAGGGCAGGGGGCAACTAATGAAAAACTGTTTTTT	CASSPGQGATNEKLFF
15	few	TRBJ1-1	TRBV6-5	TRBD1	TGTGCCAGCACCCTAGGGACAGTCATGAACACTGAAGCTTTCTTT	CASTLGTVMNTEAFF
16	.	TRBJ1-1	TRBV20-1	TRBD1	TGCAGTGCTAGTTCGGGCTTTGGACAGGGGAACACTGAAGCTTTCTTT	CSASSGFGQGNTEAFF
13	once	TRBJ2-3	TRBV7-3	.	TGTGCCAGCAGATCACCCCCAGCGGATACGCAGTATTTT	CASRSPPADTQYF
20	.	TRBJ1-5	TRBV19	TRBD1	TGTGCCAGTAGTACTAAGGGGGACAGGACCCTACGCGATAGCAATCAGCCCCAGCATTTT	CASSTKGDRTLRDSNQPQHF
13	.	TRBJ2-5	TRBV4-1	.	TGCGCCAGCAGCTTGGGACTGGAAGAGACCCAGTACTTC	CASSLGLEETQYF